This T cell receptor beta chain was recovered during a study of T cell changes during pregnancy in multiple sclerosis. Looked up from germline, CDR1 is GTSNPN and CDR2 is SVGIG (reference sequence). The V and J ends lost 5 bases and 6 bases respectively, with 11 bases between them. There are 13 residues in the CDR3. Measured with immunoSEQ multiplex PCR; TCRdb has only the in-frame clones, and not every one. The repertoire consists of about 75,000 clones, with around nine tenths occurring once and the leading ten covering 0.35% to 0.45%. The chain recombines TRBV30 with TRBJ1-6; D call uncertain. Sample: CD4+ T cells from peripheral blood mononuclear cells, taken before pregnancy. The sequence was obtained from a female donor with multiple sclerosis, enrolled in a pregnancy study. CDR3 nucleotides: TGTGCCTGGGAGTTGAGGAGTAATTCACCCCTCCACTTT. Its protein product is CAWELRSNSPLHF.